These 29 T cell receptor beta chains came from one sample sequenced in a study of T cell repertoires in cytomegalovirus infection (dated by TCRdb to about 2019). TCRdb lists the instrument as Illumina HiSeq 1500. TCRdb applied fastp at Q25 and MiXCR to the public reads, then kept only in-frame beta chains. Duplicate CDR3 protein sequences are folded into a single record with the most common DNA and genes. The sample table records under 850,000 distinct CDR3 sequences; 35% of these occur just once. The ten largest account for under 3.5% of the sample. Sample: PBMCs. These receptors were obtained from a human donor in good health (CMV status not recorded). Some clones in this sample may be carry-over from other donors' samples.

In this sample, this clonotype turned up once. The gene calls are TRBV5-1 and TRBJ1-1; D may be TRBD1 (5 bases). V lost 0 bases and J lost 0, with 12 bases in between. CDR3 length: 16 amino acids. Germline values: CDR1 SGHRS, CDR2 YFSETQ. Here the CDR3 reads CASSLGESGLNTEAFF. The CDR3 region has the DNA TGCGCCAGCAGCTTGGGGGAGTCGGGGCTGAACACTGAAGCTTTCTTT.

This clonotype was seen a few times. This chain uses TRBV4-1 with TRBJ2-5; no reliable D call. The germline gives CDR1 MGHRA, CDR2 YSYEKL. The ends were cut back, 0 bases at V and 3 bases at J, with 8 bases in the middle. The CDR3 contains 14 residues. CDR3 nucleotide sequence: TGCGCCAGCAGCCAAGAGGGTCGGGAAGAGACCCAGTACTTC. This translates into CASSQEGREETQYF.

This chain connects TRBV27 to TRBJ1-1, with D unclear. CDR1 and CDR2 from the germline V gene are MNHEY and SMNVEV (reference sequence). The CDR3 is 14 amino acids. V was pared by 5 bases and J by 2 bases, with 12 bases between. CDR3 sequence reads: CASSQRKANTEAFF. Written as DNA, the CDR3 is TGTGCCAGCAGTCAGAGGAAGGCTAACACTGAAGCTTTCTTT.

This clonotype was found a few times. The chain employs TRBV24-1 and TRBJ2-2; TRBD1 agrees at 9 bases. Germline V CDR1 and CDR2: KGHDR, SFDVKD. This CDR3 is 13 amino acids long. Trimming took 9 bases from V and 5 from J; bases not matched to a gene: 3. The CDR3 bases are TGTGCCACCGCGGGACAGGGAACCGGGGAGCTGTTTTTT. It yields the protein CATAGQGTGELFF.

V gene TRBV5-1 combines with J gene TRBJ2-1; D is unclear. The CDR3 length is 12 residues. V lost 3 bases and J lost 13, with 14 bases in between. Germline V gene lookup returns CDR1 SGHRS and CDR2 YFSETQ. The CDR3 nucleotides are TGCGCCAGCAGCTACACCGGCCTTGATCAGTTCTTC. Translating it yields CASSYTGLDQFF.

The V and J genes are TRBV19 and TRBJ2-1, with 7 bases identical to TRBD1. The CDR3 loop spans 15 amino acids. The V gene end was trimmed by 4 bases and the J gene end by 0 bases; junction bases not matched to a gene: 3. The germline V gene has CDR1 LNHDA and CDR2 SQIVND (reference sequence). The CDR3 DNA sequence: TGTGCCAGTAGTAAGGGACAGCCCTCCTACAATGAGCAGTTCTTC. The encoded protein is CASSKGQPSYNEQFF.

This clonotype was detected only once. The conserved phenylalanine or tryptophan normally closing the CDR3 is absent here, so this likely arose from a read error. The rearrangement uses TRBV5-1 and TRBJ2-1, with D tentatively TRBD2 (5 bases). Trimming removed 0 bases at V and 8 bases at J, with 12 bases between. Per germline, CDR1 SGHRS and CDR2 YFSETQ. The CDR3 totals 14 residues. The CDR3 bases are TGCGCCAGCAGCTTGGCCCGGGGTGTGGATGAGCAGTTCTTA. Translation: CASSLARGVDEQFL.

A few counts support this clonotype. The rearrangement uses TRBV10-3 and TRBJ2-7, with 8 positions matching TRBD1. CDR1 is ENHRY and CDR2 is SYGVKD in the germline V gene. With 6 bases clipped from V and 5 bases from J, the junction kept 9 bases outside the gene matches. The CDR3 is 14 residues long. CDR3 bases: TGTGCCATCAGCCATGGACAGGGTAAGAACGAGCAGTACTTC. Its translation is CAISHGQGKNEQYF.

Points on this clonotype: The junction shows a germline mismatch at one end, possibly a read error. V is TRBV12-3 or TRBV12-4 and J is TRBJ1-5; D is uncertain. The CDR3 loop spans 15 amino acids. The CDR3 DNA reads TGTGCCAGCAGTCGGACTCCGGCGGCGGACCAGCCCCCGCCTTTT. This encodes CASSRTPAADQPPPF.

In regard to this clonotype: A much larger clone lies a single base off, so this may be a read error. This sequence joins TRBV7-2 and TRBJ1-1; no clear D. The CDR3 consists of 14 residues. The germline V gene encodes CDR1 SGHTA and CDR2 FQGNSA. The CDR3 is CASSRRTLNTETFF. In DNA form, the CDR3 reads TGTGCCAGCAGTCGCCGGACCCTGAACACTGAAACTTTCTTT.

The chain joins TRBV7-2 to TRBJ2-7; D gene uncertain. Germline CDR1 SGHTA, CDR2 FQGNSA. The CDR3 covers 13 residues. V shed 6 bases and J shed 3 bases, with 12 bases lying between them. As DNA, the CDR3 is TGTGCCAGCAGTCATAGTCCCTACTACGAGCAGTACTTC. This translates into CASSHSPYYEQYF.

The chain uses TRBV5-4 and TRBJ2-7; D is possibly TRBD2 (6 bases). Trimming shortened V by 5 bases and J by 4 bases, and 16 bases separated the two germline ends. This CDR3 has 14 residues. Germline CDR1 reads SGHNT; CDR2 reads YYREEE (reference sequence). The CDR3 DNA sequence: TGTGCCAGCAGTCTCCGGGACGGGGGATACGAGCAGTACTTC. Translation: CASSLRDGGYEQYF.

V is TRBV10-3 and J is TRBJ1-6, with TRBD1 matching 9 bases. The V segment lost 6 bases and the J segment 6 bases; nucleotides outside the gene matches: 3. Germline CDR1 is ENHRY and CDR2 is SYGVKD. This CDR3 spans 14 amino acids. CDR3 DNA sequence: TGTGCCATCAGGCCGGGACAGGGTAATTCACCCCTCCACTTT. Its translation is CAIRPGQGNSPLHF.

The chain joins TRBV28 to TRBJ1-2; maybe TRBD1 (5 bases). Looked up from germline, CDR1 is MDHEN and CDR2 is SYDVKM. The V gene lost 4 bases and the J gene lost 4 bases, with 13 bases spanning the gap. The CDR3 is 14 amino acids. CDR3 amino acids: CASSSPGGIYGYTF. The CDR3 nucleotides are TGTGCCAGCAGTTCCCCGGGGGGGATCTATGGCTACACCTTC.

This clonotype was counted a single time. A much larger clone differs from this one at a single base, so this may be a read error. The gene calls are TRBV6-5 and TRBJ2-7, with 8 bases lining up with TRBD1. Germline CDR1 is MNHEY and CDR2 is SVGAGI. The length of the CDR3 is 17 residues. For the CDR3, the DNA is TGTTCCAGCAGTTACCGTTTAGGACAGGGAAGGTCCTACGAGCAGTACTTC. It is translated as CSSSYRLGQGRSYEQYF.

V gene TRBV5-1 combines with J gene TRBJ2-2, with 7 bases matching TRBD1. Losses at the gene ends were 6 bases for V and 0 bases for J; bases not matched to a gene: 5. Per the germline V gene, CDR1 is SGHRS and CDR2 is YFSETQ. The CDR3 runs to 15 residues. This CDR3 is CASIRQGTNTGELFF. The CDR3 DNA reads TGCGCCAGCATCCGACAGGGAACGAACACCGGGGAGCTGTTTTTT. The full variable domain, in which reference TRBV5-1 and TRBJ2-2 provide the parts outside the CDR3, is KAGVTQTPRYLIKTRGQQVTLSCSPISGHRSVSWYQQTPGQGLQFLFEYFSETQRNKGNFPGRFSGRQFSNSRSEMNVSTLELGDSALYLCASIRQGTNTGELFFGEGSRLTVL.

This chain joins TRBV7-6 and TRBJ1-6, with 7 bases identical to TRBD1. The CDR3 is 15 amino acids. The junction had 10 bases not matched to a gene; V was cut back by 4 bases and J by 10 bases. Looked up from germline, CDR1 is SGHVS and CDR2 is FNYEAQ. CDR3: CASSSGDSLRSPLHF. CDR3 nucleotide sequence: TGTGCCAGCAGCTCGGGGGACAGCTTGAGGTCACCCCTCCACTTT.

V usage is TRBV18 and J usage is TRBJ1-2, with 12 bases that match TRBD1. CDR1 and CDR2 (germline): KGHSH, LQKENI. The trim removed 1 base at V and 8 bases at J, leaving 8 bases unmatched. CDR3 length: 16 residues. The CDR3: CASSPLGQGANHGYTF. DNA of the CDR3: TGTGCCAGCTCACCACTGGGACAGGGGGCGAATCACGGCTACACCTTC.

The V call is TRBV25-1, the J call TRBJ1-2; D might be TRBD1 (6 bases). The CDR3 extends over 14 amino acids. Germline CDR1 reads MGHDK; CDR2 reads SYGVNS. Trimming cost V 3 bases and J 8 bases, with 16 bases left between them. This chain's CDR3 is CASSDIIQGRGYTF. The CDR3 DNA is TGTGCCAGCAGTGACATTATACAGGGACGAGGCTACACCTTC.

This chain connects TRBV28 to TRBJ2-4; 10 bases match TRBD2. The germline V gene encodes CDR1 MDHEN and CDR2 SYDVKM. With 5 bases clipped from V and 9 bases from J, the junction kept 7 bases outside the gene matches. The CDR3 sequence is 14 residues long. The CDR3 bases are TGTGCCAGCAGTAGCCCTAGCGGGAGCCTCATTCAGTACTTC. Protein sequence: CASSSPSGSLIQYF.

The V gene is TRBV27, the J gene TRBJ1-1; D is undetermined. CDR1 and CDR2 from the germline V gene are MNHEY and SMNVEV (reference sequence). The CDR3 consists of 14 residues. V was pared by 4 bases and J by 4 bases, with 13 bases between. The CDR3 DNA is TGTGCCAGCAGTTCGCGGATTTCTAGCACTGAAGCTTTCTTT. Protein product: CASSSRISSTEAFF.

The chain links TRBV27 to TRBJ2-3; the D is unclear. Per germline, CDR1 MNHEY and CDR2 SMNVEV (reference sequence). The V and J ends lost 3 bases and 0 bases respectively, with 7 bases between them. This CDR3 region has 14 residues. CDR3 residues: CASSFAASTDTQYF. The CDR3 nucleotides read TGTGCCAGCAGTTTCGCAGCGAGCACAGATACGCAGTATTTT.

This clonotype was counted at least ten times. The DNA for the CDR3 is TGTGCCAGCACCAAAGGGGCTAGCGGCTCCTACAATGAGCAGTTCTTC. It yields the protein CASTKGASGSYNEQFF. The chain recombines TRBV7-2 with TRBJ2-1; TRBD2 aligns across 7 bases. Germline CDR1 SGHTA, CDR2 FQGNSA. The CDR3 is 16 amino acids. The V segment lost 7 bases and the J segment 0 bases; nucleotides outside the gene matches: 9.

The table lists this clonotype with a few counts. This rearrangement joins TRBV6-1 to TRBJ1-1; D is perhaps TRBD1 (6 bases). Germline V lookup: CDR1 MNHNS, CDR2 SASEGT. The V gene lost 0 bases and the J gene lost 8 bases, with 10 bases spanning the gap. The CDR3 is made up of 13 amino acids. CDR3 residues: CASSEAGTPEAFF. DNA of the CDR3: TGTGCCAGCAGTGAAGCGGGGACACCAGAAGCTTTCTTT.

This clonotype was recorded at least ten times. The chain joins TRBV25-1 to TRBJ2-5; no clear D gene. With 3 bases removed from V and 4 bases from J, the gap between germline ends came to 6 bases. From germline, CDR1 is MGHDK and CDR2 SYGVNS. CDR3 length equals 12 residues. The CDR3 bases are TGTGCCAGCAGTGATTCTGTAGAGACCCAGTACTTC. This sequence encodes CASSDSVETQYF.

This clonotype was detected only a few times. The V gene is TRBV7-8, the J gene TRBJ2-4; a possible D gene is TRBD2 (5 bases). Germline-derived CDR1 and CDR2 are SGHVS and FQNEAQ. This CDR3 region has 16 residues. Trimming removed 4 bases at V and 1 base at J, with 14 bases between. CDR3 nucleotide sequence: TGTGCCAGCAGCTCGGACTTTGTGTCTGCCAAAAACATTCAGTACTTC. Its translation: CASSSDFVSAKNIQYF.

The genes are TRBV28 and TRBJ1-5; no reliable D call. The germline V gene has CDR1 MDHEN and CDR2 SYDVKM. This CDR3 has 13 amino acids. V lost 8 bases and J lost 0, with 8 bases in between. In DNA form, the CDR3 reads TGTGCCAGCTATAAGGATAGCAATCAGCCCCAGCATTTT. Translation gives CASYKDSNQPQHF.

The table lists this clonotype with a few counts. This chain links TRBV4-1 with TRBJ1-1; D gene unclear. V was trimmed by 4 bases and J by 1 base, leaving 10 bases between them. Germline CDR1 reads MGHRA; CDR2 reads YSYEKL. The CDR3 totals 14 residues. The CDR3 is CASSLTTRNTEAFF. In DNA form, the CDR3 reads TGCGCCAGCAGCCTGACTACCCGGAACACTGAAGCTTTCTTT.

This clonotype was counted only a few times. The rearrangement joins TRBV5-5 to TRBJ2-7, with D perhaps TRBD2 (6 bases). Trimming stripped 2 bases from V and 4 bases from J, with 22 bases between. Germline values: CDR1 SGHKS, CDR2 YYEKEE (reference sequence). The CDR3 length is 17 residues. The chain's CDR3 is CASSFSRAVGGTYEQYF. The CDR3 bases are TGTGCCAGCAGCTTTTCCCGTGCTGTGGGAGGTACTTACGAGCAGTACTTC.